These T cell receptor beta chains were read from a single sample in a study of control samples from healthy donors and cancer patients. Only in-frame clones appear in the TCRdb table, and some are missing; sequencing was by immunoSEQ multiplex PCR. The table lists 90,000 or so clones, roughly nine tenths of them singletons. The specimen was blood. The receptors originated from a woman aged 55-75 years in good health. CDR3s leave out the opening cysteine and the closing phenylalanine or tryptophan.

j_call: TRBJ2-3; v_call: TRBV5-5; cdr3_aa: ASKLIPPGAGGLADTQY
j_call: TRBJ2-5; v_call: TRBV5-1; cdr3_aa: ASSTGGGDGTQY
j_call: TRBJ1-1; v_call: TRBV18; cdr3_aa: ASSPREVRDAEAF
j_call: TRBJ2-1; v_call: TRBV5-6; cdr3_aa: ASSLDGTSTSDEQF
j_call: TRBJ2-3; v_call: TRBV15; cdr3_aa: ATSRPRTSGVSDTQY
j_call: TRBJ1-2; v_call: TRBV28; cdr3_aa: ASSLVPTLYGYT
j_call: TRBJ2-5; v_call: TRBV4-2; cdr3_aa: ASSHPGGRETQY
j_call: TRBJ2-4; v_call: TRBV28; cdr3_aa: ASSPPGLAKNIQY
j_call: TRBJ1-6; v_call: TRBV3-1/TRBV3-2; cdr3_aa: ASSHSGTDSPLH
j_call: TRBJ2-7; v_call: TRBV28; cdr3_aa: ASTLAGYKHEQY
j_call: TRBJ2-1; v_call: TRBV7-9; cdr3_aa: ASAEIDRSYNEQF
j_call: TRBJ2-5; v_call: TRBV4-1; cdr3_aa: ASSQRRGETQY
j_call: TRBJ1-3; v_call: TRBV5-5; cdr3_aa: ASSVTSGNTIY
j_call: TRBJ2-2; v_call: TRBV5-4; cdr3_aa: ASSLDTRGTGELF
j_call: TRBJ1-1; v_call: TRBV28; cdr3_aa: ASRLNTEAF